The 7 T cell receptor beta chains below were found in one sample sequenced in a study of OX40 agonist ivuxolimab in advanced cancers. The assay was immunoSEQ multiplex PCR, and TCRdb's table has in-frame clones only and misses some. Among over 85,000 clones listed, 90% to 95% were seen once. Sequenced here: CD4+ or CD8+ T cells sorted from blood, sampled in a trial of the OX40 agonist ivuxolimab. These receptors were obtained from an adult with an advanced solid tumor such as melanoma, head and neck, liver or kidney cancer.

This chain connects TRBV7-9 to TRBJ1-3, with D unclear. The V end lost 4 bases, the J end lost 0 bases, and 10 bases lay between the germline ends. Per the germline V gene, CDR1 is SEHNR and CDR2 is FQNEAQ (reference sequence). This CDR3 is 15 amino acids long. The CDR3 DNA sequence: TGTGCCAGCAGCTCACAGCTAAGCTCTGGAAACACCATATATTTT. Amino acids: CASSSQLSSGNTIYF.

About this clone: Relative to the germline gene, one junction end is altered; a read error may explain this. V gene TRBV7-7 combines with J gene TRBJ2-1; D unresolved. Germline CDR1 SSHAT, CDR2 FNYEAQ (reference sequence). The CDR3 is 14 amino acids. CDR3 sequence reads: CASSLSSAYNEQFF. In nucleotides, the CDR3 is TGTGCTAGCAGCTTATCGTCAGCTTACAATGAGCAGTTCTTC. The full variable domain, completed using reference TRBV7-7 and TRBJ2-1, is GAGVSQSPRYKVTKRGQDVTLRCDPISSHATLYWYQQALGQGPEFLTYFNYEAQPDKSGLPSDRFSAERPEGSISTLTIQRTEQRDSAMYRCASSLSSAYNEQFFGPGTRLTVL.

This clone was counted a single time. The genes are TRBV6-6 and TRBJ1-5; the D is unclear. The CDR3 is 14 amino acids. Trimming removed 2 bases from V and 4 bases from J, with 9 bases in between. Germline V gene data show CDR1 as MNHNY and CDR2 as SVGAGI (reference sequence). The CDR3 bases are TGTGCCAGCAGTTACGGTCTTTCGAATCAGCCCCAGCATTTT. Amino acids: CASSYGLSNQPQHF.

The rearrangement links TRBV28 to TRBJ1-2; unclear D gene. Germline V CDR1 and CDR2: MDHEN, SYDVKM. CDR3 length equals 13 residues. Deletions cut 9 bases from V and 3 bases from J, with 14 bases between. The CDR3 is CASKTRAHYGYTF. The CDR3 nucleotides read TGTGCCAGTAAGACACGGGCACACTATGGCTACACCTTC.

Only one count was recorded for this clone. This sequence joins TRBV28 and TRBJ1-1; unclear D gene. Germline CDR1 is MDHEN and CDR2 is SYDVKM. Trimming cost V 6 bases and J 0 bases, with 5 bases left between them. The CDR3 extends over 12 amino acids. In DNA form, the CDR3 reads TGTGCCAGCAGGACGGTGAACACTGAAGCTTTCTTT. Protein product: CASRTVNTEAFF.

The genes are TRBV6-7 and TRBJ1-5; 7 positions match TRBD1. TRBV6-7 is classed as an ORF, of uncertain function. Trimming at V came to 9 bases and at J to 6 bases, leaving 11 bases not matched to a gene. The CDR3 length is 14 residues. The CDR3 spells CARPCRGVGQPQHF. In nucleotides, the CDR3 is TGTGCCAGACCTTGCAGGGGGGTAGGTCAGCCCCAGCATTTT.

The rearrangement links TRBV7-9 to TRBJ1-3; 7 positions match TRBD1. CDR1 is SEHNR and CDR2 is FQNEAQ in the germline V gene (reference sequence). After removal of 11 bases from V and 0 bases from J, the junction contained 4 bases not matched to a gene. The CDR3 loop spans 13 amino acids. CDR3 DNA sequence: TGTGCCCACAGGGGACTCTCTGGAAACACCATATATTTT. Its translation: CAHRGLSGNTIYF.